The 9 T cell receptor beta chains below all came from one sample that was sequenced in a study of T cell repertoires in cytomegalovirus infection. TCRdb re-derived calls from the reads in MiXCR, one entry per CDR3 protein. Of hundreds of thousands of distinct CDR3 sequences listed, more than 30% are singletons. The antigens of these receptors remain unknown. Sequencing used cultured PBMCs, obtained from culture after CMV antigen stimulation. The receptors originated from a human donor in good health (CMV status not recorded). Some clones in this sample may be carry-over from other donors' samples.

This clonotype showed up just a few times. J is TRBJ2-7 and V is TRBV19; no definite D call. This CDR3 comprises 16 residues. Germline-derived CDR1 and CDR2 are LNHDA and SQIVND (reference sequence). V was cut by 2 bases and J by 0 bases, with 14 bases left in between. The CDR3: CASSIKDGSYSYEQYF. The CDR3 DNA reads TGTGCCAGTAGTATAAAGGACGGGTCCTACTCCTACGAGCAGTACTTC.

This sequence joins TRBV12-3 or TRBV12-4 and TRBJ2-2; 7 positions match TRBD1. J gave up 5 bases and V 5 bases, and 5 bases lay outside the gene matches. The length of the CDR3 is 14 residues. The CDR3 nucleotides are TGTGCCAGCAGTGGGGGACAGCTGACCGGGGAGCTGTTTTTT. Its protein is CASSGGQLTGELFF.

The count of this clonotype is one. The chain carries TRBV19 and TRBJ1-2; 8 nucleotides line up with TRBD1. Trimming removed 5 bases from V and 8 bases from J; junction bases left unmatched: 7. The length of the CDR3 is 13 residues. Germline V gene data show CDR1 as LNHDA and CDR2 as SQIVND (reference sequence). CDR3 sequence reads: CASSGKTGDGYTF. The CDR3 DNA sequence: TGTGCCAGTAGTGGTAAGACAGGGGACGGCTACACCTTC.

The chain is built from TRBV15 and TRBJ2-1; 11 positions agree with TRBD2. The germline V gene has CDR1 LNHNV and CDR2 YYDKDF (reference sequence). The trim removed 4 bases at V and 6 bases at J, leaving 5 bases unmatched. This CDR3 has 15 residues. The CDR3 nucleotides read TGTGCCACCAGCACGAGACTAGCGGGGCTCAATGAGCAGTTCTTC. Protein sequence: CATSTRLAGLNEQFF.

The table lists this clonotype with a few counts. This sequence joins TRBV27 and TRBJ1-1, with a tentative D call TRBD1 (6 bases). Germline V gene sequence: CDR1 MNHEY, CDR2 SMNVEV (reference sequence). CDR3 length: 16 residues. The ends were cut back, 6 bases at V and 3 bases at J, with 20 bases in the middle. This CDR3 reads CASSPKSQGRYTEAFF. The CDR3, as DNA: TGTGCCAGCAGCCCTAAGTCACAGGGTAGATACACTGAAGCTTTCTTT.

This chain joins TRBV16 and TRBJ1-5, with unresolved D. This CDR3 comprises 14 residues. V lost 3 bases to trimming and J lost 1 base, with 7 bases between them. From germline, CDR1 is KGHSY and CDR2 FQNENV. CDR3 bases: TGTGCCAGCAGCCACATCAGGAGCAATCAGCCCCAGCATTTT. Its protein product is CASSHIRSNQPQHF.

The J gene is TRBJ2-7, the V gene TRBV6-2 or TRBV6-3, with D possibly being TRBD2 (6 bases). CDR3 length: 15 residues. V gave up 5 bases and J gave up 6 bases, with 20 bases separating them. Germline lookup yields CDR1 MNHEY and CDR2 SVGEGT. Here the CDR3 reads CASSPAGTRGFEQYV. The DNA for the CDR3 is TGTGCCAGCAGTCCGGCGGGAACCCGGGGCTTCGAGCAGTACGTC.

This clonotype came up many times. CDR3 region: CASSPGQGADTQYF. The CDR3, as DNA: TGTGCCAGCAGCCCGGGACAGGGGGCAGATACGCAGTATTTT. The genes are TRBV6-1 and TRBJ2-3, with 11 positions matching TRBD1. The CDR3 extends over 14 amino acids. The V gene end was trimmed by 6 bases and the J gene end by 4 bases; junction bases not matched to a gene: 3. In germline, CDR1 is MNHNS, CDR2 SASEGT.

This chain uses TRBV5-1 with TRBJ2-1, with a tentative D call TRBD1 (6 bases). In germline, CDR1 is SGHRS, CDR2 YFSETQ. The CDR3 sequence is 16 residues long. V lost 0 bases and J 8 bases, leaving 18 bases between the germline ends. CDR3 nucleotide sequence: TGCGCCAGCAGCTTGGGAACATCCGGGACATCACATGAGCAGTTCTTC. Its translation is CASSLGTSGTSHEQFF.